The present entry profiles one TCR beta chain with its context. Its antigen is undetermined. It was after approximately 11 days of culture that CD4+ T cells were isolated. Every participant took two doses of the BNT162b2 or mRNA-1273 vaccine. The healthy vaccine recipients, who had no prior SARS-CoV-2 infection, showed negative nucleocapsid antibodies. The method was immunoSEQ multiplex PCR; TCRdb's version includes in-frame clones alone and lacks a portion of them. Found here are fewer than 40,000 clones, about 67% of them singletons; the top ten hold 15%. This entry is derived from a study of vaccination effects on CD4 cells after COVID-19. Study as a whole: It was a median of 72 days after the second dose that post-vaccine samples were obtained. Study results and limitations: Early post-infection timepoints were absent, and convalescent patients were few.

This sequence was found in a human donor who received a COVID-19 vaccine. The source material was CD4+ T cells from PBMCs cultured without peptide, sampled after COVID-19 vaccination.

The DNA for the CDR3 is TGTGCCAGCAGCACCTTTAAGGGGAGGGCAGATACGCAGTATTTT. The encoded protein is CASSTFKGRADTQYF. The gene calls are TRBV11-2 and TRBJ2-3, with 7 bases that match TRBD2. With V trimmed by 5 bases and J by 4 bases, 9 bases remained unmatched. The length of the CDR3 is 15 residues. Germline V lookup: CDR1 SGHAT, CDR2 FQNNGV.